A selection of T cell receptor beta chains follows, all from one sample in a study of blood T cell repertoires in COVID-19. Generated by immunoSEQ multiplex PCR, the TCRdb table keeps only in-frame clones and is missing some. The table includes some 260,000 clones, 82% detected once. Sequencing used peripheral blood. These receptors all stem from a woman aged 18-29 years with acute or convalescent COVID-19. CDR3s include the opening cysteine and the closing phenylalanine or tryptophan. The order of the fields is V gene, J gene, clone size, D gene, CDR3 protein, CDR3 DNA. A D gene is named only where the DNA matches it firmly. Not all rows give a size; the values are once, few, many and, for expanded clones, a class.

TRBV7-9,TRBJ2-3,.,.,CASSLRTDTQYF,TGTGCCAGCAGCTTGAGAACAGATACGCAGTATTTT
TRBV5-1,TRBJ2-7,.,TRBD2,CASSWTGRESGAPYEQYF,TGCGCCAGCAGCTGGACCGGGCGGGAGAGTGGGGCCCCCTACGAGCAGTACTTC
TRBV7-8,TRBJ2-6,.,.,CASSLDRAGANVLTF,TGTGCCAGCAGCTTAGACAGGGCTGGGGCCAACGTCCTGACTTTC
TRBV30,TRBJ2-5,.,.,CAWSDIEPLQETQYF,TGTGCCTGGAGCGACATAGAGCCCTTACAAGAGACCCAGTACTTC
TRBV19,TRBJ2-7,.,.,CASSAQRRDIPSEQYF,TGTGCCAGTAGTGCCCAACGCCGGGACATTCCGTCCGAGCAGTACTTC
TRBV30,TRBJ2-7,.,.,CAWNQGTTYEQYF,TGTGCCTGGAACCAGGGAACAACCTACGAGCAGTACTTC
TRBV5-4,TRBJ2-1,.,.,CASSGRGTGAINEQFF,TGTGCCAGCAGTGGGAGGGGGACAGGAGCGATCAATGAGCAGTTCTTC
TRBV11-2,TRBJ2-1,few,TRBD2,CASSSRTSAYNEQFF,TGTGCCAGCAGCTCACGGACTAGCGCCTACAATGAGCAGTTCTTC
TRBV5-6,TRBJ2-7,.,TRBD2,CASSRELAGSFDEQYF,TGTGCCAGCAGCCGAGAACTAGCGGGTAGTTTTGACGAGCAGTATTTC
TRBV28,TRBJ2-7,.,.,CASSTPGTLPRAQYF,TGTGCCAGCAGTACACCCGGGACTCTACCCAGGGCGCAGTACTTC
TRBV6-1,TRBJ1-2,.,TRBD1,CASSDRGQGNYGYTF,TGTGCCAGCAGTGACCGGGGACAGGGTAACTATGGCTACACCTTC
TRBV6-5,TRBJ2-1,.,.,CASSYRLVSSYNEQFF,TGTGCCAGCAGTTACCGACTGGTGAGCTCCTACAATGAGCAGTTCTTC
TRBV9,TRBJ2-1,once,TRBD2,CASSPRLADTSSYNEQFF,TGTGCCAGCAGCCCCAGACTAGCCGATACCAGCTCCTACAATGAGCAGTTCTTC
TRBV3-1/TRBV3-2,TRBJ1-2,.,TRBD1,CASSQGRQGVYGYTF,TGTGCCAGCAGCCAAGGTCGTCAGGGGGTCTATGGCTACACCTTC
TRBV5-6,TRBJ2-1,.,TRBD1,CASSSGQGNSYNEQFF,TGTGCCAGCAGCTCAGGACAGGGAAATTCTTACAATGAGCAGTTCTTC
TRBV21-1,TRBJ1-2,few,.,CASIFNRQGCSYGYTF,TGTGCCAGCATCTTCAATAGACAGGGGTGTAGCTATGGCTACACCTTC
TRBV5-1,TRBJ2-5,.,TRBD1,CASTLGQGGETQYF,TGCGCCAGCACCCTGGGACAGGGGGGGGAGACCCAGTACTTC
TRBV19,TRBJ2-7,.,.,CASRGSEGESYEQYF,TGTGCCAGTAGGGGCTCGGAGGGAGAGTCCTACGAGCAGTACTTC
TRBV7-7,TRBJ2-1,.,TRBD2,CASSLAPAGGPRIEQFF,TGTGCTAGCAGCTTAGCCCCAGCGGGAGGGCCTCGGATTGAGCAGTTCTTC
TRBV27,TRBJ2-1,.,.,CASSLRTGTQFF,TGTGCCAGCAGTTTAAGGACCGGGACTCAGTTCTTC
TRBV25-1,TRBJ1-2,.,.,CASSEYSPEVDGYTF,TGTGCCAGCAGTGAATATTCACCGGAGGTGGATGGCTACACCTTC
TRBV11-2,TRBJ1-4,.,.,CASSLMGGNWGATNEKLFF,TGTGCCAGCAGCCTCATGGGGGGGAATTGGGGTGCAACTAATGAAAAACTGTTTTTT
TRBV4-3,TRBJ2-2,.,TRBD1,CASSQDMWTGSNTGELFF,TGCGCCAGCAGCCAAGATATGTGGACAGGGTCTAACACCGGGGAGCTGTTTTTT
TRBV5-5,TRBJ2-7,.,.,CASSSSSVYEQYF,TGTGCCAGCAGCTCCTCGAGTGTATACGAGCAGTACTTC
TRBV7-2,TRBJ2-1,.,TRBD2,CASSLASGFYNEQFF,TGTGCCAGCAGCTTAGCTAGCGGGTTTTACAATGAGCAGTTCTTC
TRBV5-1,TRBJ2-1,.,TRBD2,CASSPFDGGGNEQFF,TGCGCCAGCAGTCCGTTCGACGGGGGGGGCAATGAGCAGTTCTTC
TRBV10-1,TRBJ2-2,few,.,CASSDGENTGELFF,TGCGCCAGCAGTGATGGAGAAAACACCGGGGAGCTGTTTTTT
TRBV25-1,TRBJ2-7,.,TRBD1,CASRGTGGENEQYF,TGTGCCAGCAGGGGGACAGGGGGGGAGAACGAGCAGTACTTC
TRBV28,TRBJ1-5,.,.,CASSPRGQPQHF,TGTGCCAGCAGTCCGAGAGGGCAGCCCCAGCATTTT
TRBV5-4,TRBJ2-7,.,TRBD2,CASSIAGAFSYEQYF,TGTGCCAGCAGCATAGCGGGAGCTTTCTCCTACGAGCAGTACTTC
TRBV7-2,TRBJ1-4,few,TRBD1,CASSPGQGLGSEKLFF,TGTGCCAGCAGCCCCGGACAGGGGTTGGGGAGTGAAAAACTGTTTTTT
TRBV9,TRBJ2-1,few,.,CASSSPPGHSSYNEQFF,TGTGCCAGCAGCTCCCCACCGGGACACAGCTCCTACAATGAGCAGTTCTTC
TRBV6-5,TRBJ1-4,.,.,CASSSQGGEKLFF,TGTGCCAGCAGTTCTCAGGGAGGTGAAAAACTGTTTTTT
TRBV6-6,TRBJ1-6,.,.,CASSPGFHSPLHF,TGTGCCAGCAGTCCGGGTTTTCACTCACCCCTCCACTTT
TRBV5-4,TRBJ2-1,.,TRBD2,CASSSPSGQNNEQFF,TGTGCCAGCAGCTCCCCTAGCGGGCAAAACAATGAGCAGTTCTTC
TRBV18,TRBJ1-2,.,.,CASSPRQRGYTF,TGTGCCAGCTCACCACGGCAGCGGGGCTACACCTTC
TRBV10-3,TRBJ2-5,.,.,CAISDWADQETQYF,TGTGCCATCAGTGACTGGGCTGATCAAGAGACCCAGTACTTC
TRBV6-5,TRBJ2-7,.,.,CASSYGRDSSYEQYF,TGTGCCAGCAGTTACGGGCGGGACAGCTCCTACGAGCAGTACTTC
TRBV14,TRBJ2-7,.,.,CASSQSLLREQYF,TGTGCCAGCAGCCAATCCCTTTTACGGGAGCAGTACTTC
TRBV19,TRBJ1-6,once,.,CASSIDHGTAAGSPLHF,TGTGCCAGTAGTATAGACCACGGGACTGCCGCGGGATCACCCCTCCACTTT
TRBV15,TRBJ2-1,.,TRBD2,CATSRLFIAGEWDEQFF,TGTGCCACCAGCAGACTTTTTATAGCGGGAGAGTGGGATGAGCAGTTCTTC
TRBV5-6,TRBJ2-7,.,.,CASSFMGAAYEQYF,TGTGCCAGCAGCTTCATGGGCGCTGCATACGAGCAGTACTTC
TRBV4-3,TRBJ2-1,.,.,CASSQDPIFRDTGREQFF,TGCGCCAGCAGCCAAGATCCTATCTTCCGGGACACCGGCCGTGAGCAGTTCTTC
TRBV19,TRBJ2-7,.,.,CASSIAGSSSYEQYF,TGTGCCAGTAGTATAGCAGGCAGTAGCTCCTACGAGCAGTACTTC
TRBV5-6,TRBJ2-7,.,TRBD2,CASSRGLAGVEQYF,TGTGCCAGCAGCCGGGGACTAGCGGGAGTTGAGCAGTACTTC
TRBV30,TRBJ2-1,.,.,CAWSLYGNEQFF,TGTGCCTGGAGCTTGTACGGCAATGAGCAGTTCTTC
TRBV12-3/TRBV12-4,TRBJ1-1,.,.,CASSWRVLEAFF,TGTGCCAGCAGTTGGAGGGTTCTTGAAGCTTTCTTT